The entry that follows covers one TCR beta chain sequence. The antigen is undetermined. The CDR3 sequence is 16 residues long. Trimming cost V 5 bases and J 0 bases; bases outside gene matches: 5. Germline assignment: CDR1 SEHNR and CDR2 FQNEAQ (reference sequence). This record belongs to a study of human thymus T cells. Study-level points and caveats: It looked as if thymic and blood repertoires used V and J genes in a biased way.

Thymus was obtained from resections taken during corrective heart surgery. The data were produced by immunoSEQ multiplex PCR, yet TCRdb's version contains in-frame clones alone and is incomplete. The table lists roughly 86,000 clones, around 96% of them singletons, with 0.031% in the top ten. Input material: thymus tissue. The gene calls are TRBV7-9 and TRBJ1-3, with 9 bases lining up with TRBD1. The clonotype originates from a boy less than two years old with a congenital heart defect but otherwise immunologically healthy. CDR3 DNA: TGTGCCAGCAGCCGATACAGGGGGCTCTCTGGAAACACCATATATTTT. Protein sequence: CASSRYRGLSGNTIYF.